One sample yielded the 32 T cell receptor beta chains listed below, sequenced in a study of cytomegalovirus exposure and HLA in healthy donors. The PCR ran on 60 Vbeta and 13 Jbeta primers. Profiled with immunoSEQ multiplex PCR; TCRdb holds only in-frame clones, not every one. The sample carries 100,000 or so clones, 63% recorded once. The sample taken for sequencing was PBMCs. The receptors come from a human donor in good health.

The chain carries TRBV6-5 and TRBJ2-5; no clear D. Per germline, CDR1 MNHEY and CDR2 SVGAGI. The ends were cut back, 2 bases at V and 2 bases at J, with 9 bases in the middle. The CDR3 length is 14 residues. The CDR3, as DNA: TGTGCCAGCAGTTACGGTTCAGATCAAGAGACCCAGTACTTC. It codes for CASSYGSDQETQYF.

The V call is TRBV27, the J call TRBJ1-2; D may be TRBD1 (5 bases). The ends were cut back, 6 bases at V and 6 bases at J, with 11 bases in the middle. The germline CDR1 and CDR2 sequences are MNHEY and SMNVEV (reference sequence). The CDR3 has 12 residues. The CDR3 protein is CASRAGAHGYTF. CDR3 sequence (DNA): TGTGCCAGCAGAGCTGGGGCTCATGGCTACACCTTC.

In DNA, the CDR3 is TGCGCCAGCAGCCCGGGGACTAGTTACAATGAGCAGTTCTTC. This sequence encodes CASSPGTSYNEQFF. This chain links TRBV5-1 with TRBJ2-1; 8 nucleotides line up with TRBD2. This CDR3 has 14 amino acids. Unmatched junction bases numbered 4, after V lost 4 bases and J lost 4 bases. From germline, CDR1 is SGHRS and CDR2 YFSETQ. The full variable domain, its missing parts supplied by reference TRBV5-1 and TRBJ2-1, is KAGVTQTPRYLIKTRGQQVTLSCSPISGHRSVSWYQQTPGQGLQFLFEYFSETQRNKGNFPGRFSGRQFSNSRSEMNVSTLELGDSALYLCASSPGTSYNEQFFGPGTRLTVL.

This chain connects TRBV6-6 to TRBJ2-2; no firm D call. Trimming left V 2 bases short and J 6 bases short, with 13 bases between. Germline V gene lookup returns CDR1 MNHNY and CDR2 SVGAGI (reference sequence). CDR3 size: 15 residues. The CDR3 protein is CASSYLVAFAGELFF. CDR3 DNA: TGTGCCAGCAGTTACCTGGTCGCGTTTGCCGGGGAGCTGTTTTTT.

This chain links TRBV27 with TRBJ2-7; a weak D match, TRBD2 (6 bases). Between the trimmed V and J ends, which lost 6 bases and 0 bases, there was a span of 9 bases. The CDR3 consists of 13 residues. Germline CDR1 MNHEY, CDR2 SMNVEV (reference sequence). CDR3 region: CASSRDSSYEQYF. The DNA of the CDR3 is TGTGCCAGCAGCCGGGACTCCTCCTACGAGCAGTACTTC.

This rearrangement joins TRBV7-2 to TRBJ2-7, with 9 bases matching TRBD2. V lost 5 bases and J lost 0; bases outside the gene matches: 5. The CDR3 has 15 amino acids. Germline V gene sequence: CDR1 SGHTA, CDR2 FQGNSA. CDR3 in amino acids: CASSPRTSASYEQYF. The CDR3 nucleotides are TGTGCCAGCAGCCCTAGGACTAGCGCCTCCTACGAGCAGTACTTC.

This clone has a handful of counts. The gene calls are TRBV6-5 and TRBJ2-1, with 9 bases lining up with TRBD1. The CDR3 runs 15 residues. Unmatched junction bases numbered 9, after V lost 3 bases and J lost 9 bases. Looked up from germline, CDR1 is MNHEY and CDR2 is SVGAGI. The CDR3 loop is CASSYNRDRVSEQFF. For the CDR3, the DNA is TGTGCCAGCAGTTATAACCGGGACAGGGTCAGTGAGCAGTTCTTC.

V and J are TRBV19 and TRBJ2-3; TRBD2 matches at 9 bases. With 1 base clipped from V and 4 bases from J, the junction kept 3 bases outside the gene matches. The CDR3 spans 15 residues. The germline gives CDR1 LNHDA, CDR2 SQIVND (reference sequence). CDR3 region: CASSIVSGSADTQYF. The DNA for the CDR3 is TGTGCCAGTAGTATAGTTAGCGGGAGCGCAGATACGCAGTATTTT.

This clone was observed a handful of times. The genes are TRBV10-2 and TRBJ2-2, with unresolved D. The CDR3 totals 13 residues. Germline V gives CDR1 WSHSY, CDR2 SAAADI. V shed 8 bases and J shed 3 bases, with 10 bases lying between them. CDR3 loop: CASRVSDTGELFF. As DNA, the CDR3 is TGCGCCAGCCGTGTGAGTGACACCGGGGAGCTGTTTTTT.

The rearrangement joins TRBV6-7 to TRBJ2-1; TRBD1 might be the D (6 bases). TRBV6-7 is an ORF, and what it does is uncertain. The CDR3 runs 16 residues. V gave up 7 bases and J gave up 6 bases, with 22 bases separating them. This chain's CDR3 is CASIPLTGLRVNEQFF. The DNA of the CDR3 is TGTGCCAGCATTCCCCTCACAGGGTTGAGAGTCAATGAGCAGTTCTTC.

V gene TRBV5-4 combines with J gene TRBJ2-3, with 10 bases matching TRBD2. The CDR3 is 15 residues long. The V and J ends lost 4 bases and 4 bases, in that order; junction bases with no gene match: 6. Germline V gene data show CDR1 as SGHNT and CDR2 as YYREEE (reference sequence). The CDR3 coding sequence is TGTGCCAGCAGCACGGATAGCGGGAGGTCAGATACGCAGTATTTT. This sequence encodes CASSTDSGRSDTQYF.

For the CDR3, the DNA is TGTGCCAGCAGCCCCCAGCGGGGCCCCTCCTACGAGCAGTACTTC. Encoded protein: CASSPQRGPSYEQYF. The gene calls are TRBV7-2 and TRBJ2-7, with 7 nucleotides matching TRBD2. The CDR3 length is 15 residues. V shed 5 bases and J 0 bases; nucleotides not matched to a gene: 7. Per the germline V gene, CDR1 is SGHTA and CDR2 is FQGNSA. Combining the CDR3 with reference TRBV7-2 and TRBJ2-7 gives the whole variable domain GAGVSQSPSNKVTEKGKDVELRCDPISGHTALYWYRQSLGQGLEFLIYFQGNSAPDKSGLPSDRFSAERTGGSVSTLTIQRTQQEDSAVYLCASSPQRGPSYEQYFGPGTRLTVT.

The CDR3 DNA sequence: TGTGCCAGCAGTCTATATTCCAAGGGGGCTGAAGCTTTCTTT. This gives the protein CASSLYSKGAEAFF. The chain carries TRBV28 and TRBJ1-1; tentatively, D is TRBD1 (6 bases). The germline gives CDR1 MDHEN, CDR2 SYDVKM. V lost 5 bases to trimming and J lost 6 bases, with 16 bases between them. The CDR3 is 14 residues long.

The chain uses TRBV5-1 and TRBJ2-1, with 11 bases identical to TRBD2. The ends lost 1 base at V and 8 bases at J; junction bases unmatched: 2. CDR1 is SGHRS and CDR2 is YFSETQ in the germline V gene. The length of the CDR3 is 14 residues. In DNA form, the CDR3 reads TGCGCCAGCAGCTTGCTAGCGGGAGGCGATGAGCAGTTCTTC. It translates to CASSLLAGGDEQFF.

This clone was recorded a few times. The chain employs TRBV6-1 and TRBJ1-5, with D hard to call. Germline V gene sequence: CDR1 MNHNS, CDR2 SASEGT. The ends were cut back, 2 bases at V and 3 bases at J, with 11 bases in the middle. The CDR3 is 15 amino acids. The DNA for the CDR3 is TGTGCCAGCAGTGAATATGGCGGGTCCAATCAGCCCCAGCATTTT. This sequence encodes CASSEYGGSNQPQHF.

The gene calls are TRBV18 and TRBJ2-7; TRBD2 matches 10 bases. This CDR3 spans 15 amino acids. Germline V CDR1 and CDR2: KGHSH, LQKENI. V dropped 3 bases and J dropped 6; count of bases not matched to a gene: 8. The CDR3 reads CASSPAAGGPFEQYF. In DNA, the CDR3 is TGTGCCAGCTCACCCGCAGCGGGAGGGCCGTTCGAGCAGTACTTC.

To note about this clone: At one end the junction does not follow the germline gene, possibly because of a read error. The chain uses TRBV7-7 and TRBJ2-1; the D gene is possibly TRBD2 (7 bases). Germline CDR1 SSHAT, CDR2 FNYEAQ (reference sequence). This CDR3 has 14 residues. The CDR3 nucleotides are TGTGCTAGCAGCCCGGGGCAGGGGAGGGATGAGCAGTTCTTC. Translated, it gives CASSPGQGRDEQFF.

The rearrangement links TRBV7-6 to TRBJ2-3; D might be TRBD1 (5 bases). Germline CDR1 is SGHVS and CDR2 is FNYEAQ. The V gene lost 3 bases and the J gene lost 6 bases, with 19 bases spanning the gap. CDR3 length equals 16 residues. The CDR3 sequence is CASSLSTEDNYDTQYF. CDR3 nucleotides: TGTGCCAGCAGCTTGTCTACTGAGGACAACTACGATACGCAGTATTTT. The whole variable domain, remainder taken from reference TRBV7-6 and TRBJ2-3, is GAGVSQSPRYKVTKRGQDVALRCDPISGHVSLYWYRQALGQGPEFLTYFNYEAQQDKSGLPNDRFSAERPEGSISTLTIQRTEQRDSAMYRCASSLSTEDNYDTQYFGPGTRLTVL.

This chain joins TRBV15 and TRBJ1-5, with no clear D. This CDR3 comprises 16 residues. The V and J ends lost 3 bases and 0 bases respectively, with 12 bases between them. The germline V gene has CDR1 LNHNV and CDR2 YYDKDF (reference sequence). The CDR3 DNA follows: TGTGCCACCAGCAGGTATAGAACTTATAGCAATCAGCCCCAGCATTTT. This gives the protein CATSRYRTYSNQPQHF.

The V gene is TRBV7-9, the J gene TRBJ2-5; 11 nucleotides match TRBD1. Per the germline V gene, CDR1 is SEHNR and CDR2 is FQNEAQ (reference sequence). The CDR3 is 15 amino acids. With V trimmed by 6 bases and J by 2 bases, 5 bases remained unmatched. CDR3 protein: CASRGTGGEQETQYF. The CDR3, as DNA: TGTGCCAGCAGAGGGACAGGGGGGGAACAAGAGACCCAGTACTTC.

This chain's CDR3 is CASSERGGGGEQYF. In nucleotides, the CDR3 is TGTGCCAGCAGCGAGCGGGGAGGGGGAGGCGAGCAGTACTTC. J is TRBJ2-7 and V is TRBV25-1; a possible D gene is TRBD2 (7 bases). Germline CDR1 MGHDK, CDR2 SYGVNS. The ends were cut back, 6 bases at V and 6 bases at J, with 18 bases in the middle. The CDR3 is 14 amino acids.

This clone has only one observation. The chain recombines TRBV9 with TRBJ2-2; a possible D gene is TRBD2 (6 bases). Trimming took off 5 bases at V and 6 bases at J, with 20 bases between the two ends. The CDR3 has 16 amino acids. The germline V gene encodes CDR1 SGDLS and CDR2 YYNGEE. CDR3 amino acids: CASSARGTLRSGELFF. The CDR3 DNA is TGTGCCAGCAGTGCCCGCGGGACCCTCAGGTCCGGGGAGCTGTTTTTT.

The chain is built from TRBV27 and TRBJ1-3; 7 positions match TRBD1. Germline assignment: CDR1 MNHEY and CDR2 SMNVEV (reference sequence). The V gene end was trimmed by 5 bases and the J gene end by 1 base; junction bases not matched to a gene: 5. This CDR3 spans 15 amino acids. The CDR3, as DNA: TGTGCCAGCAGTGCCCGACAGGGTTCTGGAAACACCATATATTTT. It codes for CASSARQGSGNTIYF.

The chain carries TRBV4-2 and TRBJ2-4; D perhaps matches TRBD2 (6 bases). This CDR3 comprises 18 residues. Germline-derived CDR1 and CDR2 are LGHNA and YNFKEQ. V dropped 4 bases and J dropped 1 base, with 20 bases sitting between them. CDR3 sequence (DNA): TGTGCCAGCAGCCCTCCGGTTGAGGAGGGCATGGCCAAAAACATTCAGTACTTC. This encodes CASSPPVEEGMAKNIQYF.

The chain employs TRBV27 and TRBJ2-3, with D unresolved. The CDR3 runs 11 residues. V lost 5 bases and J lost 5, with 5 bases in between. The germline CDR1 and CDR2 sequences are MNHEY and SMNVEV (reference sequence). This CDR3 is CASSLGDTQYF. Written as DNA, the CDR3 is TGTGCCAGCAGTCTCGGAGATACGCAGTATTTT.

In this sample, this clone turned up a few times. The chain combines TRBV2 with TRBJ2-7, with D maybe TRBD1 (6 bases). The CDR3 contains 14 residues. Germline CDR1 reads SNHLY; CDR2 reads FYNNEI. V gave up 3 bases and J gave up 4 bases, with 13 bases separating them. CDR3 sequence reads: CASSDSRTEYEQYF. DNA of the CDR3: TGTGCCAGCAGTGATTCCAGGACAGAGTACGAGCAGTACTTC.

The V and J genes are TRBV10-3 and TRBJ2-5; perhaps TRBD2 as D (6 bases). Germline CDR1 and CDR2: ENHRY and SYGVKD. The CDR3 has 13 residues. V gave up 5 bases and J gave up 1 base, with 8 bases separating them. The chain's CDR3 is CAISTSTQETQYF. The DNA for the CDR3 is TGTGCCATCAGTACTAGCACCCAAGAGACCCAGTACTTC.

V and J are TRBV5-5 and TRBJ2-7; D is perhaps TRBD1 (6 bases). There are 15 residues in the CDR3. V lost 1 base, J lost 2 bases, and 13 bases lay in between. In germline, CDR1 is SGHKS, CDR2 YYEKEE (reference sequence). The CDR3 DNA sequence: TGTGCCAGCAGCTTGCAGGGGTCCACAACCTACGAGCAGTACTTC. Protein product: CASSLQGSTTYEQYF.

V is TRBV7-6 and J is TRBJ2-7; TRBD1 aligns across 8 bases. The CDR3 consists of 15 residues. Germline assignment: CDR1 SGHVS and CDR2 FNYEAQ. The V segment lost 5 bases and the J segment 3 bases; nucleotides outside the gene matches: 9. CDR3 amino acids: CASSKGTGDLYEQYF. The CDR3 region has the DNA TGTGCCAGCAGCAAAGGGACAGGTGACCTCTACGAGCAGTACTTC.

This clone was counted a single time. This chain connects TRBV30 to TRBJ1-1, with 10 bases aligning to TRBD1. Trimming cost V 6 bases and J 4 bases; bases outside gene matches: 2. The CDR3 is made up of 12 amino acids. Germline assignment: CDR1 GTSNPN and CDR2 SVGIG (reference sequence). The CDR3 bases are TGTGCCTGTGACAGGGGGCTCACTGAAGCTTTCTTT. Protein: CACDRGLTEAFF. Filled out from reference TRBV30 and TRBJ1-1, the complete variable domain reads SQTIHQWPATLVQPVGSPLSLECTVEGTSNPNLYWYRQAAGRGLQLLFYSVGIGQISSEVPQNLSASRPQDRQFILSSKKLLLSDSGFYLCACDRGLTEAFFGQGTRLTVV.

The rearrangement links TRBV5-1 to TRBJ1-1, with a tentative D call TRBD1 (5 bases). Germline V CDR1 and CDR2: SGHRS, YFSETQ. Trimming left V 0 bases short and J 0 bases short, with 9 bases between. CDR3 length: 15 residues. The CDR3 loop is CASSLAADMNTEAFF. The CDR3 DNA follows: TGCGCCAGCAGCTTGGCCGCGGACATGAACACTGAAGCTTTCTTT.

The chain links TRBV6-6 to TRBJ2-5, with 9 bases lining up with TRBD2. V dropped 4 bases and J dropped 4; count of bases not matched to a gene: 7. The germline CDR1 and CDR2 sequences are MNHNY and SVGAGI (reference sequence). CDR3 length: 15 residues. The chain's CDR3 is CASSSSGIGGETQYF. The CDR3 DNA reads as TGTGCCAGCAGTTCTAGCGGGATAGGGGGAGAGACCCAGTACTTC.